This TCR beta chain was recorded in a study of blood T cells in healthy people across ages. This clonotype turned up a few times. Its cognate antigen is unknown. Broader study findings: It was held that diversity estimates obtained from one million T cells represented underestimates.

Isolation yielded PBMCs, at least 6 million per sample, in every case. A second PCR, run for about 7 to 11 cycles, used a sample-barcoded 5' primer plus a J-beta primer mix. Each of the cDNA molecules was tagged by a template-switch adaptor with 12 random nucleotides. TCRdb independently ran MiXCR on the 5' RACE reads; one entry per CDR3 protein. The table lists some 790,000 distinct CDR3 sequences, 29% of them singletons. This clonotype originated in a woman aged 80 or older in good health. The sample taken for sequencing was blood.

Written as DNA, the CDR3 is TGTGCCAGCAGTTACGACAGGGCGATGCAGAACACTGAAGCTTTCTTT. It yields the protein CASSYDRAMQNTEAFF. The chain uses TRBV6-2 or TRBV6-3 and TRBJ1-1; TRBD1 agrees at 7 bases. The CDR3 loop spans 16 amino acids. V was clipped by 2 bases and J by 1 base; unmatched bases: 7. Germline V lookup: CDR1 MNHEY, CDR2 SVGEGT.